This TCR beta chain was captured by sequencing in a study of blood T cell repertoires in COVID-19. Turning to the study itself: There were acute and convalescent COVID-19 samples, and they came from the United States, Italy and Spain.

Original handling: Researchers report that nucleated cell counts were estimated from reference gene primer amplification. Some clones are missing from TCRdb's copy, which holds only in-frame ones; the method was immunoSEQ multiplex PCR. The D gene and trimming were derived from the DNA, and the V and J assignments and clone size from that table. The data contain about 170,000 clones, 84% of them seen just once; the ten biggest clones take up roughly 14%. Trimming at V came to 6 bases and at J to 5 bases, leaving 12 bases not matched to a gene. The germline V gene has CDR1 MDHEN and CDR2 SYDVKM. The CDR3 extends over 15 amino acids.

The specimen sequenced was peripheral blood. The sequence was collected from a woman between 65 and 79 years old with COVID-19, enrolled during active disease. The V and J genes are TRBV28 and TRBJ2-7, with 8 bases lining up with TRBD1. In DNA form, the CDR3 reads TGTGCCAGCAGCCGAGGACAGGGTAGTGCCCACGAGCAGTACGTC. It encodes CASSRGQGSAHEQYV.